These 2 T cell receptor beta chains were all obtained from the same sample, sequenced in a study of T cell responses to AZD1222 COVID-19 vaccine. Sequenced by immunoSEQ multiplex PCR; TCRdb stores in-frame clones only, minus some. The sample has 120,000 or so clones, 70% to 85% seen once. Source: peripheral blood, taken on day 0 of AZD1222 vaccination. The receptor source for this set is an adult in good health.

The V and J genes are TRBV6-1 and TRBJ1-2, with a weak D call TRBD1 (6 bases). The CDR3 is made up of 14 amino acids. CDR1 is MNHNS, CDR2 SASEGT, per germline. Trimming pared 3 bases from V and 0 bases from J, leaving 8 bases between. The CDR3 DNA sequence: TGTGCCAGCAGTGAGGACAGTACTAACTATGGCTACACCTTC. It yields the protein CASSEDSTNYGYTF.

The chain links TRBV11-3 to TRBJ1-5; D gene ambiguous. Trimming removed 3 bases at V and 4 bases at J, with 7 bases between. Germline lookup yields CDR1 SGHNT and CDR2 YENEEA. The CDR3 spans 13 residues. CDR3 region: CASSLPLNQPQHF. In DNA form, the CDR3 reads TGTGCCAGCAGCTTGCCCCTTAATCAGCCCCAGCATTTT.